What follows describes a single TCR beta chain. As yet, its antigen is unknown. PBMC libraries mostly used roughly 500 ng of input genomic DNA, with six replicates per sample. The repertoire was sequenced with immunoSEQ multiplex PCR; TCRdb's copy has only in-frame clones and lacks some. Counted here are around 68,000 clones, about nine tenths occurring once; the ten biggest clones make up around 2.6%. This specimen comes from a study of neoadjuvant anti-PD-1 for oral cavity cancer. The study, taken as a whole, reports: PBMC Gini-index clonality exceeded responders' in non-responders post-nivolumab. Pretreatment Treg/Th17 ratio correlated inversely with post-treatment tumor clonality.

Germline loops: CDR1 SGHTA, CDR2 FQGTGA. CDR3 length: 16 residues. Trimming at V came to 5 bases and at J to 5 bases, leaving 6 bases not matched to a gene. Regarding time point: after neoadjuvant nivolumab, at surgical resection. This clonotype was obtained from a person between 40 and 79 years old with oral cavity squamous cell carcinoma. Sequencing was performed on PBMCs, taken after nivolumab (anti-PD-1) treatment. J is TRBJ2-1 and V is TRBV7-3; TRBD2 matches at 13 bases. Here the CDR3 DNA reads TGTGCCAGCAGCCTCGCCGGGACTAGCGGGAACAATGAGCAGTTCTTC. It codes for CASSLAGTSGNNEQFF.